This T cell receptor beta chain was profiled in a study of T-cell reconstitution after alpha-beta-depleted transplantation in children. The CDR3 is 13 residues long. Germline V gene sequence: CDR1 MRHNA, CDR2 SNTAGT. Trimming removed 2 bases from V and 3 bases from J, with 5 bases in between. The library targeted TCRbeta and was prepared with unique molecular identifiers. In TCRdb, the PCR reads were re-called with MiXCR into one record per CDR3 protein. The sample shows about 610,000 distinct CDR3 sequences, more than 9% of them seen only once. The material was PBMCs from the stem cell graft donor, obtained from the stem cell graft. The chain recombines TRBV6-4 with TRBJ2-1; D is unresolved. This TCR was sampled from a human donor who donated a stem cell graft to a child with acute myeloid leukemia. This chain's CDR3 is CASSDRLYNEQFF. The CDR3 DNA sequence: TGTGCCAGCAGTGACCGGCTCTACAATGAGCAGTTCTTC.